The T cell receptor (beta chain) under discussion was sequenced for a study of CD8+ T cells in alopecia areata. Study-wide background: After 6 to 18 months of tofacitinib, follow-up continued 6 months off drug.

RNA extraction and reverse transcription yielded cDNA as sequencing template. Sequenced by immunoSEQ multiplex PCR; TCRdb stores in-frame clones only, minus some. The sample includes a few hundred thousand clones, 35% to 40% seen only once; the top ten take around 0.48%. Study-level points and caveats: Scalp clonality, along with expanded CD8+ clones among the top 100, was significantly decreased by tofacitinib. For lesional scalp, especially alopecia totalis/universalis, clonality was higher than in normal scalp.

Specified treatment: oral pan-JAK inhibitor, 5-10 mg twice daily. Details on this clone: Its target is unknown.

The source is a human donor with alopecia areata. Sequences were derived from CD4+ T cells sorted from blood, sampled around week 30, from a patient treated with tofacitinib.

This CDR3 reads CAISSGTGSSYEQYF. In nucleotides, the CDR3 is TGTGCCATCAGCTCCGGGACGGGGAGCTCCTACGAGCAGTACTTC. The gene calls are TRBV10-3 and TRBJ2-7; D might be TRBD1 or TRBD2, each matching 5 bases. Germline values: CDR1 ENHRY, CDR2 SYGVKD. The CDR3 spans 15 residues. V dropped 6 bases and J dropped 0 bases, with 15 bases sitting between them.